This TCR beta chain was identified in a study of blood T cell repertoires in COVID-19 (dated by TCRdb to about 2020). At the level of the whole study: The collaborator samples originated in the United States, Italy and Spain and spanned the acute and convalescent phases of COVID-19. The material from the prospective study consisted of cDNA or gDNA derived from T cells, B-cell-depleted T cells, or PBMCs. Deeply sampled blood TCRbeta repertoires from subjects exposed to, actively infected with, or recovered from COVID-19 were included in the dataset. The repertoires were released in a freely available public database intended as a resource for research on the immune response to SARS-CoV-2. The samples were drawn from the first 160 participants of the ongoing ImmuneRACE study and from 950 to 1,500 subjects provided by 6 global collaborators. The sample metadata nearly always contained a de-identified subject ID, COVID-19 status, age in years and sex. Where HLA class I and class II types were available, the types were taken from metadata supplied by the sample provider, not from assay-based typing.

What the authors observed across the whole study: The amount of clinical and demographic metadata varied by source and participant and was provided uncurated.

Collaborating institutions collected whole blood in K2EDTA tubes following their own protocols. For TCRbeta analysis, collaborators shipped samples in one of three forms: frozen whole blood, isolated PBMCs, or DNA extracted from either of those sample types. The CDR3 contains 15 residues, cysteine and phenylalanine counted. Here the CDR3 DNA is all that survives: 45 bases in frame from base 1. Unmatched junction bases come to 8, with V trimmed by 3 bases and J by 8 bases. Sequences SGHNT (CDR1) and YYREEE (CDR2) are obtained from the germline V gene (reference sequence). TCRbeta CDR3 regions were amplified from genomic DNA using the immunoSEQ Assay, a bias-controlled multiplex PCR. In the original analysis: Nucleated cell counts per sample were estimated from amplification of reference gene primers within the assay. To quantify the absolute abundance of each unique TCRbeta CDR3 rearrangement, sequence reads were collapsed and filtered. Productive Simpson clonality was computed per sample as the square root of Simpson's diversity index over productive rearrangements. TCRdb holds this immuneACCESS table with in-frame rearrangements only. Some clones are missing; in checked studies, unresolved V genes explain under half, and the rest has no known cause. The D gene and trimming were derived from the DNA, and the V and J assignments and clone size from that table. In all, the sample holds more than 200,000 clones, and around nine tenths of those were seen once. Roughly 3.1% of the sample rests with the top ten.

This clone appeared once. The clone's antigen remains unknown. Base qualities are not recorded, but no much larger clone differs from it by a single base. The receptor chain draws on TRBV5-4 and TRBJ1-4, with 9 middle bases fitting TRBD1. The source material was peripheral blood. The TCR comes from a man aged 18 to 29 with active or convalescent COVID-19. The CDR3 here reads CASSSAGTGNEKLFF. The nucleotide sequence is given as TGTGCCAGCAGCTCGGCCGGGACAGGGAACGAAAAACTGTTTTTT.